This T cell receptor (beta chain) was found in a study of T cell responses to AZD1222 COVID-19 vaccine. Broader study findings: Spike-specific TCR breadth and depth were elevated following two AZD1222 doses. Females made up more of the donors, who were largely white British, and clonal diversity may have come out too low. Across the whole spike, CD4 TCRs peaked at regions 160-218 and 743-854.

Turning to this clone: Its target is unknown.

The length of the CDR3 is 14 residues. The germline V gene encodes CDR1 SGDLS and CDR2 YYNGEE. The V gene lost 4 bases and the J gene lost 4 bases, with 11 bases spanning the gap. Pooled in the analysis were second doses at about 4 or about 12 weeks. The data were produced by immunoSEQ multiplex PCR, yet TCRdb's version contains in-frame clones alone and is incomplete. This sample has 150,000 or so clones, with over 80% found just once. The sequence was collected from an adult who received the AZD1222 COVID-19 vaccine. Sequences were derived from peripheral blood, sampled 28 days after the second AZD1222 dose. J is TRBJ2-2 and V is TRBV9; tentatively, D is TRBD1 or TRBD2 (6 bases each). CDR3 in DNA: TGTGCCAGCAGCCCGGGGGCTAGCACCGGGGAGCTGTTTTTT. It translates to CASSPGASTGELFF.